This T cell receptor beta chain was captured by sequencing in a study of T cells expressing NK-cell markers. The wider study: All TCR beta repertoires analysed originated from sorted CD3+CD56+NKG2C+, CD3+CD56+NKG2C- and CD3+CD56-NKG2C+ T cells. HCMV seropositivity characterized most of the eight sequenced donors, and seronegativity one. Regarding the study as a whole: The CD3+CD56-NKG2C+ fraction was also led by these clonotypes in a few donors.

As for this clonotype: The antigen remains undetermined.

TCRdb reprocessed the 5' RACE reads and keeps a single row for each CDR3 protein, giving no DNA. The table for this sample gives some 150,000 distinct CDR3 sequences. The CDR3 length is 14 residues. In germline, CDR1 is LNHNV, CDR2 YYDKDF (reference sequence). The chain carries TRBV15 and TRBJ2-7; the D call from TCRdb, TRBD2, cannot be confirmed without DNA. This clonotype was sampled from a man younger than 35 in good health. The specimen was blood T cells: a sorted CD56 or NKG2C T cell subset, CD4+ or CD8+ T cells, or bulk PBMC T cells (not recorded which). The CDR3 protein is CATSRQGPTYEQYF. Supplemented by reference TRBV15 and TRBJ2-7, the full variable domain reads DAMVIQNPRYQVTQFGKPVTLSCSQTLNHNVMYWYQQKSSQAPKLLFHYYDKDFNNEADTPDNFQSRRPNTSFCFLDIRSPGLGDTAMYLCATSRQGPTYEQYFGPGTRLTVT.